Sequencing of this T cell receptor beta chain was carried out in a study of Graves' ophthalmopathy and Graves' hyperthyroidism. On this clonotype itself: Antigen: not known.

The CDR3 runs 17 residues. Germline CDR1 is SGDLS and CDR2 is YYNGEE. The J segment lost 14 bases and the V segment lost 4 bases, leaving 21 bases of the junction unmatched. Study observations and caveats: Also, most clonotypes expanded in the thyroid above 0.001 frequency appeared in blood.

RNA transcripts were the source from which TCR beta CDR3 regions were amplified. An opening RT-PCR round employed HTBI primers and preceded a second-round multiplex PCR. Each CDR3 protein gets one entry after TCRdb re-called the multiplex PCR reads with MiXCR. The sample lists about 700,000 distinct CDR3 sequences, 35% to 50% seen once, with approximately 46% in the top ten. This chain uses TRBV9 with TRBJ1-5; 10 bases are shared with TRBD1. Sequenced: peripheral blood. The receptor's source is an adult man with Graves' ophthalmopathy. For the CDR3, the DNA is TGTGCCAGCAGCTATCCCCAAGATGGGACAGGGGAATCCTACGAGCATTTT. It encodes CASSYPQDGTGESYEHF.